This T cell receptor (beta chain) was observed in a study of OX40 agonist ivuxolimab in advanced cancers. About the research overall: Patients were dosed intravenously with ivuxolimab at 0.01 to 10 mg/kg every 2 weeks. The study's findings and limits: At 0.1 to 3.0 mg/kg, clonal expansion of CD4+ and CD8+ blood T cells had occurred by week 6.

The CDR3 has 13 amino acids. Germline lookup yields CDR1 SQVTM and CDR2 ANQGSEA. Trimming removed 2 bases at V and 5 bases at J, with 12 bases between. Clones were sequenced by immunoSEQ multiplex PCR, and TCRdb holds only the in-frame ones, with some missing. The sample has about 73,000 clones, roughly 90% seen once. As to this clone: Its specificity is not known.

This TCR was recovered from an adult with an advanced solid tumor such as melanoma, head and neck, liver or kidney cancer. The rearrangement links TRBV29-1 to TRBJ2-5; either TRBD1 or TRBD2 may supply D (6 bases each). Sequencing used CD4+ or CD8+ T cells sorted from blood, obtained in a trial of the OX40 agonist ivuxolimab. The CDR3 nucleotides are TGCAGCGTTGAACCCGGGGGCGGGGAGACCCAGTACTTC. This gives the protein CSVEPGGGETQYF.